Ten or more counts support the clone carrying this T cell receptor beta chain. Genomic DNA yielded TCR beta CDR3, amplified by two-round multiplex PCR. TRBV and TRBJ genes each had their own specific primers in first-round PCR. TCRdb independently ran MiXCR on the multiplex PCR reads; one entry per CDR3 protein. The sample records about 19,000 distinct CDR3 sequences, roughly 28% being singletons. The CDR3 is made up of 13 amino acids. V was pared by 4 bases and J by 5 bases, with 14 bases between. Germline assignment: CDR1 GTSNPN and CDR2 SVGIG (reference sequence). This sample stems from a study of prognosis after radiotherapy for stage I lung cancer. About the research overall: Concurrent therapy was not administered with stereotactic body radiotherapy to any patient.

This rearrangement joins TRBV30 to TRBJ2-5; weak D call: TRBD1 (6 bases). Sample: PBMCs, taken before or after stereotactic body radiation therapy (not recorded which). The origin of this receptor is a donor at least 50 years old with non-small cell lung cancer. CDR3: CAWNNQGHETQYF. In DNA form, the CDR3 reads TGTGCCTGGAACAATCAGGGGCATGAGACCCAGTACTTC.